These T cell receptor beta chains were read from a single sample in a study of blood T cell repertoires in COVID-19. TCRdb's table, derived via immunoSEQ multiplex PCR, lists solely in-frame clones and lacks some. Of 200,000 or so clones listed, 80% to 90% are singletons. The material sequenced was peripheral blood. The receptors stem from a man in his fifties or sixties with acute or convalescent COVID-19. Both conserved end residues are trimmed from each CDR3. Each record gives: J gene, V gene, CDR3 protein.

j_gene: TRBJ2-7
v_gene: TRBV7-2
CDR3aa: ASSLYGSSYEQY

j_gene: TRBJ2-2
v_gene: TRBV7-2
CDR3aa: ASSLTSGSVAAGELF

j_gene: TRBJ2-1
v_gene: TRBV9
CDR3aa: ASSPRGVSYNEQF

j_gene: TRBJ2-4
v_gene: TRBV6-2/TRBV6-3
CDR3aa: ASSRRGGPGNIQY

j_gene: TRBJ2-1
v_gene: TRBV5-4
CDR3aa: ASSVEIQGNEQF

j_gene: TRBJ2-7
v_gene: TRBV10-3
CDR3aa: AIRGGLAGGKDEQY

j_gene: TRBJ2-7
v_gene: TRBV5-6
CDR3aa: ASSSGQIFSYEQY

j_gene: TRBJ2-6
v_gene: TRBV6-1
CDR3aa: ATGDRPSGANVLT

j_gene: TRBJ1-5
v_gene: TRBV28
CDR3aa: ASSPGQGANQPQH

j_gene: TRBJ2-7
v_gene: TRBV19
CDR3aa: ASTARLAGEDSEQY

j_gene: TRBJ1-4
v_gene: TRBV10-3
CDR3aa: AIRDHRGANEKLF

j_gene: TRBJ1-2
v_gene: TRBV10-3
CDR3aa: AISESTSGSGYT

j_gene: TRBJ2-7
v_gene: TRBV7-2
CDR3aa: ASKIGRSYEQY